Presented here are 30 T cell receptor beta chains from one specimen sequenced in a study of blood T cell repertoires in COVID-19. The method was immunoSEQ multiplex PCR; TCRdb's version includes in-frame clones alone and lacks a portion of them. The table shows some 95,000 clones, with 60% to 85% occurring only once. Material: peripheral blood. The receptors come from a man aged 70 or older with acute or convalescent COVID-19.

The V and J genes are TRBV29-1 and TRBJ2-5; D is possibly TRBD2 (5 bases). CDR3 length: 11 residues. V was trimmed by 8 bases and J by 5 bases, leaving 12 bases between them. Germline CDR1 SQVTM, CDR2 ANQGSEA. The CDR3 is CSHGRRETQYF. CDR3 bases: TGCAGCCATGGGAGAAGGGAGACCCAGTACTTC.

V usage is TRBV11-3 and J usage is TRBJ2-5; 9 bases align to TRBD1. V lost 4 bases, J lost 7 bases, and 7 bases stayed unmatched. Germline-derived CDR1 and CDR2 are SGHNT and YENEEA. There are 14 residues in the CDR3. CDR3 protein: CASSSGQGLGTQYF. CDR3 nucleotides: TGTGCCAGCAGCTCGGGACAGGGTTTAGGGACCCAGTACTTC.

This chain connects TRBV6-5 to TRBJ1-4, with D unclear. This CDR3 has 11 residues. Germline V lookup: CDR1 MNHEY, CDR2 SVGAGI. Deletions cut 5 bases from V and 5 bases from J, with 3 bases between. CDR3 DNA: TGTGCCAGCAGTAGCAATGAAAAACTGTTTTTT. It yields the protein CASSSNEKLFF.

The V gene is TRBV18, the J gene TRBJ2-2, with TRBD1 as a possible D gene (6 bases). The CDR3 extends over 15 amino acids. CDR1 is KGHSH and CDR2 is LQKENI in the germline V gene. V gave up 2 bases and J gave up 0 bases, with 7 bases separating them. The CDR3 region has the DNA TGTGCCAGCTCACCAGGGACACCGAACACCGGGGAGCTGTTTTTT. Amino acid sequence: CASSPGTPNTGELFF.

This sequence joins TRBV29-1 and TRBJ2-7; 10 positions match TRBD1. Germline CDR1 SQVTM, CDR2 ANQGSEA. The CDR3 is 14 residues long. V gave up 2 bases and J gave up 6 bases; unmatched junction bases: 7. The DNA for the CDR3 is TGCAGCGTTGAACCGGGACAGGGGTCGTCCGAGCAGTACTTC. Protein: CSVEPGQGSSEQYF.

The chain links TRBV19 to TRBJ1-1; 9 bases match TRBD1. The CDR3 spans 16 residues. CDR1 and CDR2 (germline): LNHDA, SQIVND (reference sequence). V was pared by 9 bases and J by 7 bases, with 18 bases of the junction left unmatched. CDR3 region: CASVWGTGRSGLEAFF. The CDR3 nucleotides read TGTGCCAGCGTTTGGGGGACAGGGAGAAGTGGTCTTGAAGCTTTCTTT.

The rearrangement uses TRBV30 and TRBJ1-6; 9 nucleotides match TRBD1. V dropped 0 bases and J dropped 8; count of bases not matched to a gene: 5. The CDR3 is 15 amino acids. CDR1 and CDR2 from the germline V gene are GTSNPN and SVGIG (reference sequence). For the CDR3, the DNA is TGTGCCTGGAGTGTACCGGGACAGGGTGATTCACCCCTCCACTTT. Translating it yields CAWSVPGQGDSPLHF.

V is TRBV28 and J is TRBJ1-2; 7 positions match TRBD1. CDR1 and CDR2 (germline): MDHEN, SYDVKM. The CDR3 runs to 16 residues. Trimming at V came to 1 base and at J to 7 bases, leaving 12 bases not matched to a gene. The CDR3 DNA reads TGTGCCAGCAGTTTATCTCCAGGGGGAAGAATCTTTGGCTACACCTTC. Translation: CASSLSPGGRIFGYTF.

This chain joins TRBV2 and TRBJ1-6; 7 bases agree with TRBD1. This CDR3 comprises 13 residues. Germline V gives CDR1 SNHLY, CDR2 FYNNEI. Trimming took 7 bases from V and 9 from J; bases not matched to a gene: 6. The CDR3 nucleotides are TGTGCCAGCAAAGAGACAGGGCTTTCACCCCTCCACTTT. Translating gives CASKETGLSPLHF.

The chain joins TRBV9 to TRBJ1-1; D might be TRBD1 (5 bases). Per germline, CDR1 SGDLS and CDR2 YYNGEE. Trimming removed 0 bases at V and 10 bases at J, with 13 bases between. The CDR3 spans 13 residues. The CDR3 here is CASSVGGSTIAFF. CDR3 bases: TGTGCCAGCAGCGTAGGGGGCTCTACGATAGCTTTCTTT.

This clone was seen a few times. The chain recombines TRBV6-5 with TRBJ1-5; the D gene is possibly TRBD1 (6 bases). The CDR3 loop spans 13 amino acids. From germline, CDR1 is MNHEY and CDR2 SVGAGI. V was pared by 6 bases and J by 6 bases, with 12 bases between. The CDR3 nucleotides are TGTGCCAGCAGCTCTAAAGGGGGTCAGCCCCAGCATTTT. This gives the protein CASSSKGGQPQHF.

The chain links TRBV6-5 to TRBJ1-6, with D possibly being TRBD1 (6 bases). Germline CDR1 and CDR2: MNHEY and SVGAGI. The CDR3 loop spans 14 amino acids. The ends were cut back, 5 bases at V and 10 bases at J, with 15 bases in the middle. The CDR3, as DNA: TGTGCCAGCAGTCAACAGGGTAAAAGCTCACCCCTCCACTTT. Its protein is CASSQQGKSSPLHF.

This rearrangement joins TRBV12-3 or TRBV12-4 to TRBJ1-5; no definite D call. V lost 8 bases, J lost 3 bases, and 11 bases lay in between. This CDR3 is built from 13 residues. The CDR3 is CASGLQNNQPQHF. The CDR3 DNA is TGTGCCAGCGGCTTGCAGAACAATCAGCCCCAGCATTTT.

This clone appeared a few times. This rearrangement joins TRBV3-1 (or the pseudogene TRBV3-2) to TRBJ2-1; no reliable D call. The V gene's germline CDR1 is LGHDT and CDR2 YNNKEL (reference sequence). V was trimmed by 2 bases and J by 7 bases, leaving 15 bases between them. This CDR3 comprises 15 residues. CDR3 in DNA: TGTGCCAGCAGCCAACCGGGTCAATTGATGAATGAGCAGTTCTTC. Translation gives CASSQPGQLMNEQFF.

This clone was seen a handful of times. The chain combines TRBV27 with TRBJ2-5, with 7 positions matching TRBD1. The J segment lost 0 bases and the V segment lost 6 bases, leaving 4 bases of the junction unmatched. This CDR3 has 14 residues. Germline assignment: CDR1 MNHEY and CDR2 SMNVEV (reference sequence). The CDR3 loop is CASSRQGNQETQYF. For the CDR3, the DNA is TGTGCCAGCAGCAGACAGGGCAACCAAGAGACCCAGTACTTC.

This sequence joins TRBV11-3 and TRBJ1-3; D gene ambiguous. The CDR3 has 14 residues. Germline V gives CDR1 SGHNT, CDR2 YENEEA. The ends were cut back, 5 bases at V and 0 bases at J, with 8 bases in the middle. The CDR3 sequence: CASSPRLSGNTIYF. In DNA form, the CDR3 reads TGTGCCAGCAGCCCGCGTCTCTCTGGAAACACCATATATTTT.

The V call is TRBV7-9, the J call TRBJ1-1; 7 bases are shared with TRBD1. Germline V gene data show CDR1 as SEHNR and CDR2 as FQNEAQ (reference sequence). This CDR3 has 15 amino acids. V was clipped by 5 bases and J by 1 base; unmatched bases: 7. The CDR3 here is CASSPPGTANTEAFF. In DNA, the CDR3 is TGTGCCAGCAGCCCACCTGGGACAGCGAACACTGAAGCTTTCTTT.

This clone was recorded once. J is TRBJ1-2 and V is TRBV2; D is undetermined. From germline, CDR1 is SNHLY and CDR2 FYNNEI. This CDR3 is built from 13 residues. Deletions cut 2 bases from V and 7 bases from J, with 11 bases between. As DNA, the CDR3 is TGTGCCAGCAGTGAATCCGGGGTAGCTGGCTACACCTTC. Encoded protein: CASSESGVAGYTF.

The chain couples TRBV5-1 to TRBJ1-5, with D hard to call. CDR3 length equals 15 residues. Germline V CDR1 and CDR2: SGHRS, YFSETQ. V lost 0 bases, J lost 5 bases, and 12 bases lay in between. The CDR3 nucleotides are TGCGCCAGCAGCTTGGATCCTTCGAGCGATCAGCCCCAGCATTTT. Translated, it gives CASSLDPSSDQPQHF.

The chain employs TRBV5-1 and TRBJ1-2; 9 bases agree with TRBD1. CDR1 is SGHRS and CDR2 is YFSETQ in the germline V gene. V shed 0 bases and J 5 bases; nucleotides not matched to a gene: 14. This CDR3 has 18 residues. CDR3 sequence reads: CASSLAPPGTGLEYGYTF. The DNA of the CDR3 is TGCGCCAGCAGCTTGGCCCCCCCTGGGACAGGGTTGGAGTATGGCTACACCTTC.

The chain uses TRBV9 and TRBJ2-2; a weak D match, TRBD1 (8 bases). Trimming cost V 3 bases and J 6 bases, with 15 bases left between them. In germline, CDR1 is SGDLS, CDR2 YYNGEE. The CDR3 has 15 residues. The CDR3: CASSARTGRAGELFF. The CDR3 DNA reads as TGTGCCAGCAGCGCTAGGACAGGGAGGGCCGGGGAGCTGTTTTTT.

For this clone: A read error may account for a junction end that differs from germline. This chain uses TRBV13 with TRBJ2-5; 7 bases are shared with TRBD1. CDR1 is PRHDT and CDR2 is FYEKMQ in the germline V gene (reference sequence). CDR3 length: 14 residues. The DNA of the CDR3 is TGTGCCAGCAGCCTAGGACAGGTCGGGGAGACCCAGTACTTC. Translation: CASSLGQVGETQYF.

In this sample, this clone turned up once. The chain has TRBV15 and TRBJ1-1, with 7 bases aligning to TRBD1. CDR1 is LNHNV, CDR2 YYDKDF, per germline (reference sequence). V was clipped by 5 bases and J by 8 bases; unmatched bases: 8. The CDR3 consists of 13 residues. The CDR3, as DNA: TGTGCCACCAGCTGGACAGGCGAACGGGAAGCTTTCTTT. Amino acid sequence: CATSWTGEREAFF.

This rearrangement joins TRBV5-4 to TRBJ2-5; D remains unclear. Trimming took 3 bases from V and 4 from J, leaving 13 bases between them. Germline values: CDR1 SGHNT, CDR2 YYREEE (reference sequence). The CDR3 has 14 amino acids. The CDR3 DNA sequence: TGTGCCAGCAGCTCCCGATGGGCAGGAGAGACCCAGTACTTC. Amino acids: CASSSRWAGETQYF. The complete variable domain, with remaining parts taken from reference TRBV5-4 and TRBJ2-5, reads ETGVTQSPTHLIKTRGQQVTLRCSSQSGHNTVSWYQQALGQGPQFIFQYYREEENGRGNFPPRFSGLQFPNYSSELNVNALELDDSALYLCASSSRWAGETQYFGPGTRLLVL.

CDR3 in amino acids: CASSSGTPNSPLHF. The DNA for the CDR3 is TGCGCCAGCAGTTCCGGGACACCTAATTCACCCCTCCACTTT. The rearrangement joins TRBV5-1 to TRBJ1-6, with TRBD1 as a possible D gene (6 bases). V was pared by 5 bases and J by 6 bases, with 12 bases between. CDR1 SGHRS and CDR2 YFSETQ come from the germline V gene. The length of the CDR3 is 14 residues.

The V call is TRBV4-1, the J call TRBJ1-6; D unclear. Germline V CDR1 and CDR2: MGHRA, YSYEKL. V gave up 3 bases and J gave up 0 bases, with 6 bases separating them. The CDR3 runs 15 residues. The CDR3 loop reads CASSHGDSYNSPLHF. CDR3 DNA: TGCGCCAGCAGCCATGGAGACTCCTATAATTCACCCCTCCACTTT.

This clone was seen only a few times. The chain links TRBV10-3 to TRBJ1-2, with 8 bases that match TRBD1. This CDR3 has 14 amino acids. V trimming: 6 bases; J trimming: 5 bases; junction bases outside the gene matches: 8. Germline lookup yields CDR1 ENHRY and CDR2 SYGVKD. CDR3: CAIRRDRQGYGYTF. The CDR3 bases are TGTGCCATCAGGAGGGACAGGCAAGGGTATGGCTACACCTTC.

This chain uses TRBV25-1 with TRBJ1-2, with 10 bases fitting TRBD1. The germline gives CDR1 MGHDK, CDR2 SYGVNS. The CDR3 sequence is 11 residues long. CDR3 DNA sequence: TGTGCGTCCGGGACAGGGGTTGGCTACACCTTC. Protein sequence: CASGTGVGYTF.

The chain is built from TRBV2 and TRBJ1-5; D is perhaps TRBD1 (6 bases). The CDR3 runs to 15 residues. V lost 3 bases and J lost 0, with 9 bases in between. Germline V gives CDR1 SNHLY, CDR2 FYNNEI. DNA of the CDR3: TGTGCCAGCAGTGATTCAGGGGATAGCAATCAGCCCCAGCATTTT. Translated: CASSDSGDSNQPQHF.

CDR3 sequence (DNA): TGTGCCAGCAGCGCGTCCGGGGGGAATCAGCCCCAGCATTTT. Translating it yields CASSASGGNQPQHF. The V call is TRBV7-2, the J call TRBJ1-5, with a possible D match to TRBD1 (5 bases). This CDR3 has 14 amino acids. The V gene lost 5 bases and the J gene lost 4 bases, with 12 bases spanning the gap. From germline, CDR1 is SGHTA and CDR2 FQGNSA.